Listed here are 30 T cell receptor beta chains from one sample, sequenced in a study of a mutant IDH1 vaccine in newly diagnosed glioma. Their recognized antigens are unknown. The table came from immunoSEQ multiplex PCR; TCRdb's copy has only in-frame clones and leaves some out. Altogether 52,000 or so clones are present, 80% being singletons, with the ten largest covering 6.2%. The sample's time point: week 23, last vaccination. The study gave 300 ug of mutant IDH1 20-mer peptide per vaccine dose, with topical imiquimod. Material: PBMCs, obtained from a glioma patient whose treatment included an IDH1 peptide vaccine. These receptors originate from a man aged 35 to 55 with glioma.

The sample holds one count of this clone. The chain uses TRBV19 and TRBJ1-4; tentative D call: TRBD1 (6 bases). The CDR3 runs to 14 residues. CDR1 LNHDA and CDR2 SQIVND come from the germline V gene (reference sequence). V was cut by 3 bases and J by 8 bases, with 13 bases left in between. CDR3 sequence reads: CASSIGQGYEKLFF. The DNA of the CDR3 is TGTGCCAGTAGTATTGGGCAGGGGTACGAAAAACTGTTTTTT. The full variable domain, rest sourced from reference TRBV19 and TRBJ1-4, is DGGITQSPKYLFRKEGQNVTLSCEQNLNHDAMYWYRQDPGQGLRLIYYSQIVNDFQKGDIAEGYSVSREKKESFPLTVTSAQKNPTAFYLCASSIGQGYEKLFFGSGTQLSVL.

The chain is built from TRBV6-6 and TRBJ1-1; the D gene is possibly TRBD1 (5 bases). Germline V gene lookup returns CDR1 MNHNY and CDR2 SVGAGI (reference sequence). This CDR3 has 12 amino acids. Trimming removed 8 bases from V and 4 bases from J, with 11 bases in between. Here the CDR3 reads CASVGGVTEAFF. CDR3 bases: TGTGCCAGCGTTGGGGGGGTCACTGAAGCTTTCTTT.

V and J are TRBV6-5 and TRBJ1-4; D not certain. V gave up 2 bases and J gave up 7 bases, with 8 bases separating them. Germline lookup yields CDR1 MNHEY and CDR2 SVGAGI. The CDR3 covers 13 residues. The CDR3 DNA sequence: TGTGCCAGCAGTTACAGAACTGGTGAAAAACTGTTTTTT. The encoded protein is CASSYRTGEKLFF.

The DNA for the CDR3 is TGTGCCAGCTCACCCGGGACAGGGAGCACTGGAAACACCATATATTTT. Protein product: CASSPGTGSTGNTIYF. J is TRBJ1-3 and V is TRBV18; 9 positions agree with TRBD1. Germline V lookup: CDR1 KGHSH, CDR2 LQKENI. Trimming removed 3 bases from V and 2 bases from J; junction bases left unmatched: 5. The CDR3 extends over 16 amino acids.

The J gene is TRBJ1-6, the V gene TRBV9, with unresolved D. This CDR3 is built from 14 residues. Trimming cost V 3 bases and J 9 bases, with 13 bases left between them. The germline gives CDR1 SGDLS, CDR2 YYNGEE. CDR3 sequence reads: CASSGQSMSSPLHF. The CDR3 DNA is TGTGCCAGCAGCGGTCAGAGTATGTCTTCACCCCTCCACTTT. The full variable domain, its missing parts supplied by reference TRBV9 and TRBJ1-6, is DSGVTQTPKHLITATGQRVTLRCSPRSGDLSVYWYQQSLDQGLQFLIQYYNGEERAKGNILERFSAQQFPDLHSELNLSSLELGDSALYFCASSGQSMSSPLHFGNGTRLTVT.

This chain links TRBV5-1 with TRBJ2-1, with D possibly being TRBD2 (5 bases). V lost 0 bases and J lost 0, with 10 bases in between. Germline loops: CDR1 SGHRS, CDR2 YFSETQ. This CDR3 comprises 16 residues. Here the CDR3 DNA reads TGCGCCAGCAGCTTGGTTCCGACTAACTCCTACAATGAGCAGTTCTTC. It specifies CASSLVPTNSYNEQFF.

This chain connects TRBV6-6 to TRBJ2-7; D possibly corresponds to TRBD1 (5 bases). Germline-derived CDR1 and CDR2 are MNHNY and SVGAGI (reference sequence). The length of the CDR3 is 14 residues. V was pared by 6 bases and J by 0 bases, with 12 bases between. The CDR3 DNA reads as TGTGCCAGCAGCATTGACAGTTCCTCCTACGAGCAGTACTTC. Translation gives CASSIDSSSYEQYF.

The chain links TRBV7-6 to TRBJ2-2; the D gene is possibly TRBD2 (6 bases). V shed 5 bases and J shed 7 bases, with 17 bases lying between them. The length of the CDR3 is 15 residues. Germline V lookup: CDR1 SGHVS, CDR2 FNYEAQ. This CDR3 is CASSRVGGTGGELFF. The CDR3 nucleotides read TGTGCCAGCAGCCGAGTTGGGGGGACCGGCGGGGAGCTGTTTTTT.

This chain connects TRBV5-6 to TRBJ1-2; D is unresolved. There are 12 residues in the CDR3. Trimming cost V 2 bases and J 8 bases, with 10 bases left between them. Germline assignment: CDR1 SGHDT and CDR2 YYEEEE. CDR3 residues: CASSLRGIGYTF. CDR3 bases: TGTGCCAGCAGCTTACGGGGTATCGGCTACACCTTC.

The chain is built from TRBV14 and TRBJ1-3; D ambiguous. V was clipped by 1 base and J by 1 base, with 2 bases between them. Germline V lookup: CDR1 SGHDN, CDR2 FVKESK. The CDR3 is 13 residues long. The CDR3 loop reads CASSQVSGNTIYF. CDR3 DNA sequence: TGTGCCAGCAGCCAAGTATCTGGAAACACCATATATTTT.

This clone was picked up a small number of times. CDR3 protein: CASRNSYNSPLHF. In nucleotides, the CDR3 is TGTGCCAGCAGAAACTCCTATAATTCACCCCTCCACTTT. This chain connects TRBV27 to TRBJ1-6; D remains ambiguous. Trimming took off 6 bases at V and 0 bases at J, with 3 bases between the two ends. The CDR3 spans 13 residues. The germline V gene encodes CDR1 MNHEY and CDR2 SMNVEV (reference sequence).

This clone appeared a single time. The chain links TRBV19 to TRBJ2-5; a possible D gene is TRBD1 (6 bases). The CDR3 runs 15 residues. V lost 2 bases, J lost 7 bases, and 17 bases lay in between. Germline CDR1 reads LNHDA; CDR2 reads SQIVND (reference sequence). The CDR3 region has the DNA TGTGCCAGTAGTATACAAGCGGACCCCAGGGGGACCCAGTACTTC. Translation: CASSIQADPRGTQYF.

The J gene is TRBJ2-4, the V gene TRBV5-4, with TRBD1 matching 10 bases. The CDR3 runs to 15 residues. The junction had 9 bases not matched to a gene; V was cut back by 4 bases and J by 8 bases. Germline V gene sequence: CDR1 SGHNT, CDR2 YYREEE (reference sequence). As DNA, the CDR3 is TGTGCCAGCAGCGTATGGGACAGGGGAGGAGACATTCAGTACTTC. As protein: CASSVWDRGGDIQYF. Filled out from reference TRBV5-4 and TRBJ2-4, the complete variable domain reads ETGVTQSPTHLIKTRGQQVTLRCSSQSGHNTVSWYQQALGQGPQFIFQYYREEENGRGNFPPRFSGLQFPNYSSELNVNALELDDSALYLCASSVWDRGGDIQYFGAGTRLSVL.

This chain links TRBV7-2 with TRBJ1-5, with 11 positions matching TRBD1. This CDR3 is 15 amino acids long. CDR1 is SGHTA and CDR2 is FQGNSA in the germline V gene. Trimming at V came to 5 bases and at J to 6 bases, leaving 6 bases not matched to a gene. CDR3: CASSSRTGGGQPQHF. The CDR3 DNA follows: TGTGCCAGCAGCAGCCGGACAGGGGGCGGTCAGCCCCAGCATTTT.

The CDR3 bases are TGCGCCAGCAGCCAAGATTGGTACGGGACGGGAGATTATAGCAATCAGCCCCAGCATTTT. Protein: CASSQDWYGTGDYSNQPQHF. V and J are TRBV4-1 and TRBJ1-5; D may be TRBD1 (5 bases). V was clipped by 0 bases and J by 0 bases, with 21 bases between them. The CDR3 length is 20 residues. CDR1 is MGHRA and CDR2 is YSYEKL in the germline V gene.

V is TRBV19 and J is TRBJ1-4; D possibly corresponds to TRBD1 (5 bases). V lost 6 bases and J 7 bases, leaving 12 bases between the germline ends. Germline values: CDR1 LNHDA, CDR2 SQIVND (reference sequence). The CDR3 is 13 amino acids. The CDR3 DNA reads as TGTGCCAGTAGCCGGGGGGTCAGTGAAAAACTGTTTTTT. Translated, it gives CASSRGVSEKLFF.

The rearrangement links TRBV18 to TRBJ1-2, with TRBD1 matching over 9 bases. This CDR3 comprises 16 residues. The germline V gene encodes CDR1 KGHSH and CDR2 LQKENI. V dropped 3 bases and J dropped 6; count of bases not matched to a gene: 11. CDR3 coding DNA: TGTGCCAGCTCACCGGAACCTCCGGGACAGGGACATGGCTACACCTTC. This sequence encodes CASSPEPPGQGHGYTF.

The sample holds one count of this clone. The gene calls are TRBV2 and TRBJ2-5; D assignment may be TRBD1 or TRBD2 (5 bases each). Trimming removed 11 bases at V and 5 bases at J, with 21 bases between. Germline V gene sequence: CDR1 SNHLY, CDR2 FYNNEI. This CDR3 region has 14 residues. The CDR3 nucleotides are TGTGCCGGATGGATCGGGGCCTTTAGCGAGACCCAGTACTTC. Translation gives CAGWIGAFSETQYF. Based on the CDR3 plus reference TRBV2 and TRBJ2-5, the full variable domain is EPEVTQTPSHQVTQMGQEVILRCVPISNHLYFYWYRQILGQKVEFLVSFYNNEISEKSEIFDDQFSVERPDGSNFTLKIRSTKLEDSAMYFCAGWIGAFSETQYFGPGTRLLVL.

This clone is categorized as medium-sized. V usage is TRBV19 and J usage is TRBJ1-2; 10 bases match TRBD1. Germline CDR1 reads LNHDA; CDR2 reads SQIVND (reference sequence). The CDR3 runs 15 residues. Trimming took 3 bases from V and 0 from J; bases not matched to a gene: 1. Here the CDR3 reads CASSMGTGANYGYTF. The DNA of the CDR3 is TGTGCCAGTAGTATGGGGACAGGGGCTAACTATGGCTACACCTTC.

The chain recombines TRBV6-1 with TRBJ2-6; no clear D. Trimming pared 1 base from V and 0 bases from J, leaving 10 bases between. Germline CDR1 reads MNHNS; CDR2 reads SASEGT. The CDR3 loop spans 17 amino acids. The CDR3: CASSEEGRLSGANVLTF. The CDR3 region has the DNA TGTGCCAGCAGTGAAGAGGGCAGACTCTCTGGGGCCAACGTCCTGACTTTC.

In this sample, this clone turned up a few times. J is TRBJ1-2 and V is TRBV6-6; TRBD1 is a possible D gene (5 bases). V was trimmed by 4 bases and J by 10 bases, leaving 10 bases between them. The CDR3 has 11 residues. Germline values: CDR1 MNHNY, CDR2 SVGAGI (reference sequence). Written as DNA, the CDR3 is TGTGCCAGCAGTTTGCAGGGTCCCTACACCTTC. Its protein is CASSLQGPYTF.

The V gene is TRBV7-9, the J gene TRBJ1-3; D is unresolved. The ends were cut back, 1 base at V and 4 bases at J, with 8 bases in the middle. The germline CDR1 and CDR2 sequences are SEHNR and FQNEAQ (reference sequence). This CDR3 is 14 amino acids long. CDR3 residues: CASSLVGGGNTIYF. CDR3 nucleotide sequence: TGTGCCAGCAGCTTAGTTGGAGGAGGAAACACCATATATTTT.

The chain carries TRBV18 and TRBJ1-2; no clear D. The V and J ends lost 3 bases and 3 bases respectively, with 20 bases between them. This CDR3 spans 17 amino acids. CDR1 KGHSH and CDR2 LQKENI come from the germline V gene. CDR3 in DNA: TGTGCCAGCTCACCCCTCTCTATGAGGTCAGAATACTATGGCTACACCTTC. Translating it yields CASSPLSMRSEYYGYTF.

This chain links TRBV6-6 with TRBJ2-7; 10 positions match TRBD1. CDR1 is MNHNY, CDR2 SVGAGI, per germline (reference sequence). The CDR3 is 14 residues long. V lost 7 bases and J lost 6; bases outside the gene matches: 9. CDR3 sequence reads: CASNRQGAALEQYF. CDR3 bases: TGTGCCAGCAACCGACAGGGGGCGGCCCTCGAGCAGTACTTC.

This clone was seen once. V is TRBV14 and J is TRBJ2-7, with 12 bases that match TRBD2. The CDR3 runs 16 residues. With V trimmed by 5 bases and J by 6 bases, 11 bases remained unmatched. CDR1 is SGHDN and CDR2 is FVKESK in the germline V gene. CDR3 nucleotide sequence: TGTGCCAGCAGCACCCGACCTAGCGGGGGGGCGGCCGAGCAGTACTTC. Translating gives CASSTRPSGGAAEQYF. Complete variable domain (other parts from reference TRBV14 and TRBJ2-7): EAGVTQFPSHSVIEKGQTVTLRCDPISGHDNLYWYRRVMGKEIKFLLHFVKESKQDESGMPNNRFLAERTGGTYSTLKVQPAELEDSGVYFCASSTRPSGGAAEQYFGPGTRLTVT.

The CDR3: CASSYYRGVDTGELFF. CDR3 coding DNA: TGTGCCAGCTCCTACTACAGGGGCGTGGACACCGGGGAGCTGTTTTTT. The chain has TRBV18 and TRBJ2-2; 7 positions agree with TRBD1. The CDR3 is made up of 16 amino acids. Germline V lookup: CDR1 KGHSH, CDR2 LQKENI. The V segment lost 6 bases and the J segment 3 bases; nucleotides outside the gene matches: 10.

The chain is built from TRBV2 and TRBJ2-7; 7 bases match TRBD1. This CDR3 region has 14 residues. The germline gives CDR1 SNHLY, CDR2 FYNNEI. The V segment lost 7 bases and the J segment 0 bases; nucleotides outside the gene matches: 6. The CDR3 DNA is TGTGCCAGCATACGGACAGGCGGCTCCTACGAGCAGTACTTC. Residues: CASIRTGGSYEQYF.

Here the CDR3 reads CASSPPGARYGYTF. CDR3 sequence (DNA): TGTGCCAGCAGCCCTCCGGGGGCCCGCTATGGCTACACCTTC. The chain links TRBV7-9 to TRBJ1-2; possible D gene TRBD1, 6 bases. Germline V gene data show CDR1 as SEHNR and CDR2 as FQNEAQ (reference sequence). V dropped 5 bases and J dropped 4 bases, with 14 bases sitting between them. CDR3 length: 14 amino acids.

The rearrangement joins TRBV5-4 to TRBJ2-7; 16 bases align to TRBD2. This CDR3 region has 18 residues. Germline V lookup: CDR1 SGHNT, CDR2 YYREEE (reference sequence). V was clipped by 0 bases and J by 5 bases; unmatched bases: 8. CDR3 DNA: TGTGCCAGCAGCTTGGGAGGGACTAGCGGGGGGGCCGAGAACGAGCAGTACTTC. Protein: CASSLGGTSGGAENEQYF.

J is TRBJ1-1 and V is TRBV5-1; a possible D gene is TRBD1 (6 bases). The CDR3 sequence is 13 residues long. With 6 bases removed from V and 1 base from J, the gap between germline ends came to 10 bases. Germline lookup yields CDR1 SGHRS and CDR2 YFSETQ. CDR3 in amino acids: CASTGVGNTEAFF. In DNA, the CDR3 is TGCGCCAGCACAGGGGTGGGGAACACTGAAGCTTTCTTT.